This TCR beta chain was documented in a study of blood T cell repertoires in COVID-19. Whole-study context: Acute and convalescent COVID-19 specimens originated in the United States, Italy and Spain. In each case, the material was cDNA or gDNA derived from T cells, B-cell-depleted T cells, or PBMCs.

Trimming pared 4 bases from V and 7 bases from J, leaving 14 bases between. Germline CDR1 is SEHNR and CDR2 is FQNEAQ (reference sequence). This CDR3 region has 13 residues. Clones were sequenced by immunoSEQ multiplex PCR, and TCRdb holds only the in-frame ones, with some missing. The sample records under 350,000 clones, approximately 83% being singletons. Cohorts were assigned according to the clinical history that participants reported. This sequence originates from a woman aged 40-49 years with acute COVID-19. The V and J genes are TRBV7-9 and TRBJ2-7; possibly TRBD1 for D (5 bases). The sequencing input was PBMCs or T cells enriched from blood (not recorded which). CDR3: CASSYPQEREQYF. For the CDR3, the DNA is TGTGCCAGCAGCTACCCACAGGAACGGGAGCAGTACTTC.